This TCR beta chain stems from a study of PD-L1 blockade in urothelial cancer. Overall study context: Researchers looked at the blood 3 weeks (second dose) and 6 weeks after treatment began. Blood-derived samples held a median around 130,000 T cells. Study-wide results and limits: By 3 weeks, tumor-associated blood clones had expanded more in durable-benefit patients.

The CDR3 length is 18 residues. Unmatched junction bases numbered 14, after V lost 1 base and J lost 4 bases. Germline-derived CDR1 and CDR2 are MGHDK and SYGVNS. Method: immunoSEQ multiplex PCR; TCRdb's copy keeps in-frame clones and lacks some. Of fewer than 45,000 clones in the sample, 70% to 90% were seen once. Worth noting for this clone: The antigen remains unidentified.

Time point: pretreatment peripheral blood. The chain employs TRBV25-1 and TRBJ2-7, with 9 positions matching TRBD2. The sequence derives from a donor at least 40 years old with urothelial cancer. The sequencing here drew on PBMCs, taken around atezolizumab (anti-PD-L1) treatment. CDR3 residues: CASSELRRGGGGPYEQYF. For the CDR3, the DNA is TGTGCCAGCAGTGAATTAAGGCGGGGCGGGGGGGGACCTTACGAGCAGTACTTC.